This T cell receptor beta chain was observed in a study of post-analysis software for immune sequencing data. This clonotype has a handful of counts. No antigen is known for it. The study, taken as a whole, reports: Samples made in the same batch grouped tightly together by F measure.

TCR beta cDNA libraries included unique molecular identifiers. Each batch of about 0.9 to 10 million T cells produced hundreds of thousands of cDNA molecules. TCRdb redid the calling of the PCR reads with MiXCR, one entry per CDR3 protein. The top ten hold 1.5% to 2% of the sample, which has roughly 600,000 distinct CDR3 sequences, around 47% seen once. What was sequenced was blood. The receptor was derived from a girl under 18 with multiple sclerosis.

The CDR3 nucleotides are TGTGCCAGCAGTTACTCGGTCAATCAGCCCCAGCATTTT. Its translation: CASSYSVNQPQHF. The J gene is TRBJ1-5, the V gene TRBV6-2 or TRBV6-3, with D uncertain. Trimming took off 0 bases at V and 3 bases at J, with 3 bases between the two ends. Germline V gives CDR1 MNHEY, CDR2 SVGEGT. The CDR3 contains 13 residues.